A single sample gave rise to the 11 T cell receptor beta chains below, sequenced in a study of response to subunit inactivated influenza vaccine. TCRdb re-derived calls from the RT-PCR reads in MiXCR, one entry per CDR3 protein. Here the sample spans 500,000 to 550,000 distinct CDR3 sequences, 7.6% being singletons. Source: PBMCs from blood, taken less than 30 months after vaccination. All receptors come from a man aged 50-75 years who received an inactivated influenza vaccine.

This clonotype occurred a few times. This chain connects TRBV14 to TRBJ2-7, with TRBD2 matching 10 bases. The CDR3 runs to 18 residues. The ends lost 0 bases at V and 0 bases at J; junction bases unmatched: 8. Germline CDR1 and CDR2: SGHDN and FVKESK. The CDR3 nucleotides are TGTGCCAGCAGCCAAGAATGGGGAACTAGCGGGGTCTCCTACGAGCAGTACTTC. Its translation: CASSQEWGTSGVSYEQYF. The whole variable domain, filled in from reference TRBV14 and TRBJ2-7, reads EAGVTQFPSHSVIEKGQTVTLRCDPISGHDNLYWYRRVMGKEIKFLLHFVKESKQDESGMPNNRFLAERTGGTYSTLKVQPAELEDSGVYFCASSQEWGTSGVSYEQYFGPGTRLTVT.

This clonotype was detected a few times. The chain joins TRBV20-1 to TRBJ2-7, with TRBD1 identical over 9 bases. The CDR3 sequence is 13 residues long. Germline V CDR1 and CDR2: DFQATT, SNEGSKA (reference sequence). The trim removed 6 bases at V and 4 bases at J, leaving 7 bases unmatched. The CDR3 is CSAATGGGYEQYF. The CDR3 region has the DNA TGCAGTGCGGCGACAGGGGGAGGATACGAGCAGTACTTC.

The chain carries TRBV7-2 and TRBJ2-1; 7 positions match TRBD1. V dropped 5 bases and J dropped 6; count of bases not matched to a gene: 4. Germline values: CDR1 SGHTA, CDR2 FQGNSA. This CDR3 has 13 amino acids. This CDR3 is CASSHRGRNEQFF. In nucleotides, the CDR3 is TGTGCCAGCAGCCACAGGGGTCGCAATGAGCAGTTCTTC.

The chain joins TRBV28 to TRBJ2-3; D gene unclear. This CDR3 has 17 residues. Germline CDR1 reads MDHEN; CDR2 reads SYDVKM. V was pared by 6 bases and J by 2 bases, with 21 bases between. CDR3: CASSPLGLRAITDTQYF. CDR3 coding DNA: TGTGCCAGCAGCCCATTGGGTTTGCGAGCCATCACAGATACGCAGTATTTT.

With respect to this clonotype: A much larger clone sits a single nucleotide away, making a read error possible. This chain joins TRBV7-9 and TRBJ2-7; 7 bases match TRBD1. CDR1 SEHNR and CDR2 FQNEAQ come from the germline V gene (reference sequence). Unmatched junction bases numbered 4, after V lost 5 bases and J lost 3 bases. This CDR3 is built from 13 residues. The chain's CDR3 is CASSRDSFYEQYF. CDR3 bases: TGTGCCAGCAGCCGGGACAGCTTCTACGAGCAGTACTTC. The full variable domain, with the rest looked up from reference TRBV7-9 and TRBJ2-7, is DTGVSQNPRHKITKRGQNVTFRCDPISEHNRLYWYRQTLGQGPEFLTYFQNEAQLEKSRLLSDRFSAERPKGSFSTLEIQRTEQGDSAMYLCASSRDSFYEQYFGPGTRLTVT.

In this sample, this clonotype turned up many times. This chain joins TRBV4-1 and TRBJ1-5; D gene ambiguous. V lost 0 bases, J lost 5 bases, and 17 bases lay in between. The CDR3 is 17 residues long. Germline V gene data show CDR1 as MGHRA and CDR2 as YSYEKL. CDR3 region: CASSQDTGSGVDQPQHF. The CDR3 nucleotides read TGCGCCAGCAGCCAAGATACCGGTTCCGGGGTGGATCAGCCCCAGCATTTT.

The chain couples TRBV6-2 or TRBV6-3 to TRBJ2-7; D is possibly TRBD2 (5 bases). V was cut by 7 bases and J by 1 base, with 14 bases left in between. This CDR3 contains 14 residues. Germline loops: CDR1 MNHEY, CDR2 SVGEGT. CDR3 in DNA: TGTGCCAGCACCTCTAACCGGGAATCCTACGAGCAGTACTTC. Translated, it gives CASTSNRESYEQYF.

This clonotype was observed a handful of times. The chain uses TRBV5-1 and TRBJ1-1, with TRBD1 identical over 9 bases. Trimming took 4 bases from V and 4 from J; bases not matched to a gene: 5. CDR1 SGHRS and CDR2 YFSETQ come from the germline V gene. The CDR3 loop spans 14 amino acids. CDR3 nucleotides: TGCGCCAGCAGCGTAACAGGGGGCGTCACTGAAGCTTTCTTT. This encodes CASSVTGGVTEAFF.

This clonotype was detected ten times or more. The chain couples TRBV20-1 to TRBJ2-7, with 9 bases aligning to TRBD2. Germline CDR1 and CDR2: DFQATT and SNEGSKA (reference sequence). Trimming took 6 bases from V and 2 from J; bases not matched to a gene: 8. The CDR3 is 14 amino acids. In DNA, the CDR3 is TGCAGTGCCATTAGCGGGGGTCCTCCCTACGAGCAGTACTTC. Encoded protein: CSAISGGPPYEQYF.

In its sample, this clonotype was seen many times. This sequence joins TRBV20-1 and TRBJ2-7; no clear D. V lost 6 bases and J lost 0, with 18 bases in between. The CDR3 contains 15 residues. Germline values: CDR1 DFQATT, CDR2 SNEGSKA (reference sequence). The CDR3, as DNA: TGCAGTGCCCCGGAGATGACTTCCCTCTCCTACGAGCAGTACTTC. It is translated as CSAPEMTSLSYEQYF.

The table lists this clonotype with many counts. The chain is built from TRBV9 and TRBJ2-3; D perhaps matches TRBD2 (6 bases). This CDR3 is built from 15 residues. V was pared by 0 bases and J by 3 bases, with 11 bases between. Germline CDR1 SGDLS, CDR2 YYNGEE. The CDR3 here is CASSVAPLATDTQYF. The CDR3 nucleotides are TGTGCCAGCAGCGTAGCCCCACTAGCAACAGATACGCAGTATTTT. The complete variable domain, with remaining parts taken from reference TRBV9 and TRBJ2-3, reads DSGVTQTPKHLITATGQRVTLRCSPRSGDLSVYWYQQSLDQGLQFLIQYYNGEERAKGNILERFSAQQFPDLHSELNLSSLELGDSALYFCASSVAPLATDTQYFGPGTRLTVL.